Each of the 3 T cell receptor beta chains below was sequenced from the same sample in a study of graft-versus-host responses after intestinal transplantation. These receptors' antigens are unknown. The table came from immunoSEQ multiplex PCR; TCRdb's copy has only in-frame clones and leaves some out. The table shows some 38,000 clones, with approximately 93% occurring only once. The sequencing used unstimulated CD8+ T cells sorted from spleen or lymph node cells, collected before transplant. Receptors originate from a human donor who was the organ donor for an intestinal transplant.

The chain has TRBV20-1 and TRBJ2-3; D is ambiguous. The germline CDR1 and CDR2 sequences are DFQATT and SNEGSKA (reference sequence). The CDR3 covers 11 residues. Trimming removed 4 bases at V and 1 base at J, with 3 bases between. Here the CDR3 DNA reads TGCAGTGCTAATGGCACAGATACGCAGTATTTT. It encodes CSANGTDTQYF.

The CDR3 DNA reads TGTGCCAGCAGCTTAGCCAGCGGGGGATACGAGCAGTACTTC. This translates into CASSLASGGYEQYF. The chain is built from TRBV7-2 and TRBJ2-7; 8 nucleotides line up with TRBD2. Trimming took 0 bases from V and 4 from J; bases not matched to a gene: 2. Germline V CDR1 and CDR2: SGHTA, FQGNSA. The CDR3 has 14 amino acids.

V gene TRBV5-1 combines with J gene TRBJ2-1; 12 nucleotides line up with TRBD2. This CDR3 is 16 amino acids long. Trimming at V came to 4 bases and at J to 4 bases, leaving 6 bases not matched to a gene. The germline gives CDR1 SGHRS, CDR2 YFSETQ. CDR3 loop: CASSSRTSGTYNEQFF. In DNA form, the CDR3 reads TGCGCCAGCAGCAGTCGGACTAGCGGGACATACAATGAGCAGTTCTTC.